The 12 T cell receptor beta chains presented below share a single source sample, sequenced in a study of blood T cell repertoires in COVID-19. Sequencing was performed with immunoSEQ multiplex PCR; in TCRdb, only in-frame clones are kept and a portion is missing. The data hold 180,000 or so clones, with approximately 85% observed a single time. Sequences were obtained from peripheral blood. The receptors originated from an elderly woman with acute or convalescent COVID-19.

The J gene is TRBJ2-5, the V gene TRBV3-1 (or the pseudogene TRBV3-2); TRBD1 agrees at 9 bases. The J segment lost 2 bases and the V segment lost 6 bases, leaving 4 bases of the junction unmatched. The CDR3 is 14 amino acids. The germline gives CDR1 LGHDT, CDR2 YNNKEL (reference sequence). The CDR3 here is CASRWTGVQETQYF. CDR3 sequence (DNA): TGTGCCAGCAGGTGGACAGGGGTGCAAGAGACCCAGTACTTC.

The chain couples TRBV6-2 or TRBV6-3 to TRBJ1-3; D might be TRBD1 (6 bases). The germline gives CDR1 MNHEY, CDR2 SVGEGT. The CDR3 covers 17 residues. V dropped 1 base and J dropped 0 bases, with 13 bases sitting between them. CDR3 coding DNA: TGTGCCAGCAGTTACTGGGACACGAAGAGCTCTGGAAACACCATATATTTT. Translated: CASSYWDTKSSGNTIYF.

CDR3 coding DNA: TGTGCCAGTTCGACTAGCGGGATCACAGATACGCAGTATTTT. It yields the protein CASSTSGITDTQYF. The rearrangement joins TRBV6-5 to TRBJ2-3; TRBD2 aligns across 11 bases. This CDR3 comprises 14 residues. V lost 9 bases, J lost 2 bases, and 4 bases stayed unmatched. The germline V gene has CDR1 MNHEY and CDR2 SVGAGI.

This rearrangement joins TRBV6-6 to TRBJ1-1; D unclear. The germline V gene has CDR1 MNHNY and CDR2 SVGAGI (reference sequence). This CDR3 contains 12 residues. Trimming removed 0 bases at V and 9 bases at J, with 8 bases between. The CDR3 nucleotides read TGTGCCAGCAGTTACTCGCAGTCTCAAGCTTTCTTT. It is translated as CASSYSQSQAFF.

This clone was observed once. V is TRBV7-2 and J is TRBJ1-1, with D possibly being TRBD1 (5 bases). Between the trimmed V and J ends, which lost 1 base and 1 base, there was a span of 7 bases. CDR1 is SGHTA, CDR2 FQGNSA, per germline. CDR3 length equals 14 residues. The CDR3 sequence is CASSLGGGNTEAFF. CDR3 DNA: TGTGCCAGCAGCTTAGGCGGGGGGAACACTGAAGCTTTCTTT. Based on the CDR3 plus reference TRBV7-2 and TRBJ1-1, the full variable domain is GAGVSQSPSNKVTEKGKDVELRCDPISGHTALYWYRQSLGQGLEFLIYFQGNSAPDKSGLPSDRFSAERTGGSVSTLTIQRTQQEDSAVYLCASSLGGGNTEAFFGQGTRLTVV.

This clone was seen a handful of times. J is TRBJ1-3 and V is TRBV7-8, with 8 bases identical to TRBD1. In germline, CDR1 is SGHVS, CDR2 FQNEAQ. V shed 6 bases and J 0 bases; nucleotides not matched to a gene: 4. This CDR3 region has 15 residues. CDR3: CASRGQVRSGNTIYF. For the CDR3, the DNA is TGTGCCAGCAGGGGACAGGTCCGCTCTGGAAACACCATATATTTT.

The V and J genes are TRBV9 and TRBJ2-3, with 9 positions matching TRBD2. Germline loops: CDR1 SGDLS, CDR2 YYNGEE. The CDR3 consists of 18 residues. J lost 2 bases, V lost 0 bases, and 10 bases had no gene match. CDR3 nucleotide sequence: TGTGCCAGCAGCGTAGTACGGAGGGCGGGGGGGTTCACAGATACGCAGTATTTT. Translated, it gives CASSVVRRAGGFTDTQYF.

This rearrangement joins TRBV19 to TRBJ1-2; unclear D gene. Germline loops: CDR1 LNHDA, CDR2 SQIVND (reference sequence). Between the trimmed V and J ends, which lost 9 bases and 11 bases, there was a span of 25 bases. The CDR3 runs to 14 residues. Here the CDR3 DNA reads TGTGCCAGCACCCGAGAAACGACGGGTCTCTGGTACACCTTC. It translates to CASTRETTGLWYTF.

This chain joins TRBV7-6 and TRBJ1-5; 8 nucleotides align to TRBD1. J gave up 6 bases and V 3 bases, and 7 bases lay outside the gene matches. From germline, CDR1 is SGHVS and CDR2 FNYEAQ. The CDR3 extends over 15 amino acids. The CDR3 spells CASSFGQGVSQPQHF. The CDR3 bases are TGTGCCAGCAGCTTCGGACAGGGTGTAAGTCAGCCCCAGCATTTT.

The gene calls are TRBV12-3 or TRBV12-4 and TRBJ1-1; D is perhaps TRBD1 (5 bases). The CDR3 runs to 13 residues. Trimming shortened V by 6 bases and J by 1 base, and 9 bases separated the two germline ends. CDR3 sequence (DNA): TGTGCCAGCAGCCCTGGGGCGAACACTGAAGCTTTCTTT. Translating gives CASSPGANTEAFF.

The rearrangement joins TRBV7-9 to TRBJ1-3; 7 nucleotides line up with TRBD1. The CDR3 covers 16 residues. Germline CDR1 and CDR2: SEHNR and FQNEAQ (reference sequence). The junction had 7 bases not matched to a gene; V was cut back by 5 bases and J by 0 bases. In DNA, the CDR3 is TGTGCCAGCAGCCGGGACAGCCTGAGCTCTGGAAACACCATATATTTT. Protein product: CASSRDSLSSGNTIYF. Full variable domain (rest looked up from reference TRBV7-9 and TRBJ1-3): DTGVSQNPRHKITKRGQNVTFRCDPISEHNRLYWYRQTLGQGPEFLTYFQNEAQLEKSRLLSDRFSAERPKGSFSTLEIQRTEQGDSAMYLCASSRDSLSSGNTIYFGEGSWLTVV.

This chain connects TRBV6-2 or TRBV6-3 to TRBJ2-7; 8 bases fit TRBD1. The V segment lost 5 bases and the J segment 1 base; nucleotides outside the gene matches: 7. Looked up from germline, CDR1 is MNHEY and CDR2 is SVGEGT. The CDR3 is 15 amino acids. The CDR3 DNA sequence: TGTGCCAGCAGTCCGGGACAGGTTGCTTCCTACGAGCAGTACTTC. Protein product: CASSPGQVASYEQYF.